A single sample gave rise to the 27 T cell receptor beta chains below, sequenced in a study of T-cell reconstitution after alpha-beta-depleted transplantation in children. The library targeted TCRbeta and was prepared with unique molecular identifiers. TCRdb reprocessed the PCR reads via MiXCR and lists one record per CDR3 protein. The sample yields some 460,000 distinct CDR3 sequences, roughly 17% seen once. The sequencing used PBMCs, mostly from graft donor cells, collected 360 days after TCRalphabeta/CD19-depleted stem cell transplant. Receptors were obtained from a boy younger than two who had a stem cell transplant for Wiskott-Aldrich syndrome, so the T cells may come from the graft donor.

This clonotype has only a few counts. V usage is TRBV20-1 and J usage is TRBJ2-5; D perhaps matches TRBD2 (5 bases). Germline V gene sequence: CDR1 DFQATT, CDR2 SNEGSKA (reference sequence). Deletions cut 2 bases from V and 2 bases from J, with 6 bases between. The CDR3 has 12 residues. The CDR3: CSARLAQETQYF. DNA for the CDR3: TGCAGTGCTAGACTAGCTCAAGAGACCCAGTACTTC.

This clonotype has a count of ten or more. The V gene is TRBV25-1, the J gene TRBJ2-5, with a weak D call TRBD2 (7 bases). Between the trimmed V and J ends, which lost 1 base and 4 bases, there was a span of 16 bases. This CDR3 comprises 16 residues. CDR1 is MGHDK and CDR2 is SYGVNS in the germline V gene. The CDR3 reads CASSEFAGAARETQYF. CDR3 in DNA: TGTGCCAGCAGTGAATTTGCGGGGGCCGCCCGAGAGACCCAGTACTTC.

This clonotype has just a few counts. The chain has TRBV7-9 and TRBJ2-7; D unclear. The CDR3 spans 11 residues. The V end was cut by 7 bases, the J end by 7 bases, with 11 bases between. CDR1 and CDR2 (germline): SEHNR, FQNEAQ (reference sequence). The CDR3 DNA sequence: TGTGCCAGCACCGATCTACTGGAGCAGTACTTC. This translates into CASTDLLEQYF.

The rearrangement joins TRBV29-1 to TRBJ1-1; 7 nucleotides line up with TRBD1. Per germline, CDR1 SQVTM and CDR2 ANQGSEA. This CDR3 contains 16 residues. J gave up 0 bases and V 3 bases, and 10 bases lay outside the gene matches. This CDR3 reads CSVDGQGGPMNTEAFF. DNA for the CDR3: TGCAGCGTTGACGGGCAGGGGGGCCCCATGAACACTGAAGCTTTCTTT.

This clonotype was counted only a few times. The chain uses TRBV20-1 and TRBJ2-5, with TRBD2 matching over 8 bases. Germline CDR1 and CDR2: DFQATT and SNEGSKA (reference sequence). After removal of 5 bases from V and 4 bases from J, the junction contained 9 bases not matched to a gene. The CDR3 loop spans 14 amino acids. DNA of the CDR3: TGCAGTGCTGCCCCCGGGACTAGGGGAGAGACCCAGTACTTC. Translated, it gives CSAAPGTRGETQYF.

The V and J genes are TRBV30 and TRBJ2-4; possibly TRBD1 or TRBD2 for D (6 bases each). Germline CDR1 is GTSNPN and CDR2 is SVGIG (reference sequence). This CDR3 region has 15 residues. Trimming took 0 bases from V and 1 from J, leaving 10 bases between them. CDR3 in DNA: TGTGCCTGGAGTGTACTGGGGGGCGCCAAAAACATTCAGTACTTC. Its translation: CAWSVLGGAKNIQYF.

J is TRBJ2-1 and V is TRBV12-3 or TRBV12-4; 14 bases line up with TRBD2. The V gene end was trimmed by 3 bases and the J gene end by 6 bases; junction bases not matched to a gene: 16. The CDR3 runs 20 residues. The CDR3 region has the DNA TGTGCCAGCAGTTTGGAAGGGGAGGGGACTAGCGGGAGTTGGGGCAATGAGCAGTTCTTC. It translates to CASSLEGEGTSGSWGNEQFF.

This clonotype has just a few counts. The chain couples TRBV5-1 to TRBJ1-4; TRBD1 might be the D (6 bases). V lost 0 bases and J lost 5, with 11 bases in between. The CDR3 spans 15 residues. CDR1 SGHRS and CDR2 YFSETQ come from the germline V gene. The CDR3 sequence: CASSLGTVFNEKLFF. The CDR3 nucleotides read TGCGCCAGCAGCTTGGGGACAGTCTTCAATGAAAAACTGTTTTTT. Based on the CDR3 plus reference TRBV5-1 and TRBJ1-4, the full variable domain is KAGVTQTPRYLIKTRGQQVTLSCSPISGHRSVSWYQQTPGQGLQFLFEYFSETQRNKGNFPGRFSGRQFSNSRSEMNVSTLELGDSALYLCASSLGTVFNEKLFFGSGTQLSVL.

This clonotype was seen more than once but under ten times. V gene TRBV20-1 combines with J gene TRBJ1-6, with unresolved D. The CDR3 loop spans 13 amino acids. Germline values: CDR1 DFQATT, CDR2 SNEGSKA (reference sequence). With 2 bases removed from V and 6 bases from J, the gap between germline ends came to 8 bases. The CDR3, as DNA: TGCAGTGCTAGACAGGTTTTTAATTCACCCCTCCACTTT. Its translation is CSARQVFNSPLHF.

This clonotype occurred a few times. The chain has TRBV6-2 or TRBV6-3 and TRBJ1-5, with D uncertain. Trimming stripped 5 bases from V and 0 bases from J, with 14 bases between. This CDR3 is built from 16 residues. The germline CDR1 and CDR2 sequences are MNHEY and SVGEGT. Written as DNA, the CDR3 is TGTGCCAGCAGTCCCGTCGGGAGACTTAGCAATCAGCCCCAGCATTTT. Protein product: CASSPVGRLSNQPQHF.

The CDR3 nucleotides are TGTGCCAGCAGTTACACTTACGGGGAGCTGTTTTTT. This gives the protein CASSYTYGELFF. The chain employs TRBV6-5 and TRBJ2-2; D is unclear. The CDR3 is made up of 12 amino acids. The V and J ends lost 2 bases and 7 bases respectively, with 5 bases between them. Per the germline V gene, CDR1 is MNHEY and CDR2 is SVGAGI.

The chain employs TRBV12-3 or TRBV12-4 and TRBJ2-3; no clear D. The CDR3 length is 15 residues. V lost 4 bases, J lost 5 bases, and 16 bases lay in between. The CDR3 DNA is TGTGCCAGCAGTTCTCGACCGTCGAACCGAGATACGCAGTATTTT. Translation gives CASSSRPSNRDTQYF.

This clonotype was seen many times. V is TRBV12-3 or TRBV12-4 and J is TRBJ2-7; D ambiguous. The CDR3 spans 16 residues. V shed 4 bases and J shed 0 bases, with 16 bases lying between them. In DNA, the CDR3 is TGTGCCAGCAGTTCGAGTAGGCGATGGAGCTCCTACGAGCAGTACTTC. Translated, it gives CASSSSRRWSSYEQYF.

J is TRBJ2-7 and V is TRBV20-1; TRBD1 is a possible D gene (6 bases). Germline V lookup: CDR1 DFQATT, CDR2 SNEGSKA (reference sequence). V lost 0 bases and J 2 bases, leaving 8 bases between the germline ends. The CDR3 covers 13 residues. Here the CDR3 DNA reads TGCAGTGCTAGAGATCGGACAGCCTACGAGCAGTACTTC. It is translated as CSARDRTAYEQYF.

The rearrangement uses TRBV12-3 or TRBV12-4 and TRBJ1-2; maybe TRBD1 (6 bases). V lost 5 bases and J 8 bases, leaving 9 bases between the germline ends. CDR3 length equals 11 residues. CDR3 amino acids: CASSRGGGYTF. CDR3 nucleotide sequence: TGTGCCAGCAGTCGGGGGGGCGGCTACACCTTC.

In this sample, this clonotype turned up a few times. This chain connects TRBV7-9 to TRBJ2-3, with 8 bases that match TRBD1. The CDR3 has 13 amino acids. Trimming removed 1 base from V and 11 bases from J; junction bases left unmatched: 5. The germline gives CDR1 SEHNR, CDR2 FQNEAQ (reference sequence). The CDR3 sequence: CASSLDTGGMQYF. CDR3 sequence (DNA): TGTGCCAGCAGCTTAGATACAGGGGGAATGCAGTATTTT.

The DNA of the CDR3 is TGCAGCGTTGCGGGGGGCAGGGGAGACGGTCAGCCCCAGCATTTT. Protein: CSVAGGRGDGQPQHF. V is TRBV29-1 and J is TRBJ1-5; D is perhaps TRBD1 (6 bases). Germline lookup yields CDR1 SQVTM and CDR2 ANQGSEA. This CDR3 region has 15 residues. V dropped 4 bases and J dropped 6 bases, with 19 bases sitting between them.

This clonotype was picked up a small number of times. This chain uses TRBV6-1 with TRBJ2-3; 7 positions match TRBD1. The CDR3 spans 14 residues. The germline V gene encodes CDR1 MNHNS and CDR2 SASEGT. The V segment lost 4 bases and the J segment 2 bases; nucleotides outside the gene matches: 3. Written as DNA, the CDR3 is TGTGCCAGCAGTGGACAGGGTTCCACAGATACGCAGTATTTT. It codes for CASSGQGSTDTQYF.

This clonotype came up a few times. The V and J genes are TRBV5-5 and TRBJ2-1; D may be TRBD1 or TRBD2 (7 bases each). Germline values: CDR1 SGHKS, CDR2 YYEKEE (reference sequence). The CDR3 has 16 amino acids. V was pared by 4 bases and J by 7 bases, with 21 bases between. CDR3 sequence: CASSPRQGGWGNEQFF. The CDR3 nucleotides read TGTGCCAGCAGCCCCAGACAGGGAGGGTGGGGTAATGAGCAGTTCTTC.

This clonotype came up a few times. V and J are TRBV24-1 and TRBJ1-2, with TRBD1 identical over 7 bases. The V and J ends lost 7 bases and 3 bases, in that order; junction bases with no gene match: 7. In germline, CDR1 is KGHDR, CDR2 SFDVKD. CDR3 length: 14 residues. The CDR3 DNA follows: TGTGCCACCAGGGGCGACAGGGAGGACTATGGCTACACCTTC. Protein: CATRGDREDYGYTF.

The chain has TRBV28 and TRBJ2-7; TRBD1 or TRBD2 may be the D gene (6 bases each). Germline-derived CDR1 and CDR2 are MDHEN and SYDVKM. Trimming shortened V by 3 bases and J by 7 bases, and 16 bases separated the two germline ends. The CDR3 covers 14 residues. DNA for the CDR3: TGTGCCAGCAGTTTGGGGGGCGCGACGGGGGAGCAGTACTTC. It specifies CASSLGGATGEQYF.

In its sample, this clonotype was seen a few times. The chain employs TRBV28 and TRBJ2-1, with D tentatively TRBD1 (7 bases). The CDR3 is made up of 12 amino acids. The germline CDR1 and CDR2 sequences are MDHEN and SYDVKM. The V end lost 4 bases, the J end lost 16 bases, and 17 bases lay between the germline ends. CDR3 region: CASSSQGGREFF. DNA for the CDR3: TGTGCCAGCAGTTCTCAGGGGGGTCGCGAATTCTTC.

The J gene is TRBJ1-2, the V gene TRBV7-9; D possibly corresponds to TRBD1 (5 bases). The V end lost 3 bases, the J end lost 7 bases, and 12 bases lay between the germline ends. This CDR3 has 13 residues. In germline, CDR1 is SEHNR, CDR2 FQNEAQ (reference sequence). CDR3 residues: CASSFPGGGGYTF. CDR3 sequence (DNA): TGTGCCAGCAGCTTTCCCGGGGGAGGTGGCTACACCTTC.

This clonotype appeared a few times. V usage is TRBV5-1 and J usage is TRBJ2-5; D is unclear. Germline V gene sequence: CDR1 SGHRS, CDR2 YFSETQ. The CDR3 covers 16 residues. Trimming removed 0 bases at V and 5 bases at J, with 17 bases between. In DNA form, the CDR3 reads TGCGCCAGCAGCTTGGTTGGTTCGGGTCAGAGGGAGACCCAGTACTTC. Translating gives CASSLVGSGQRETQYF.

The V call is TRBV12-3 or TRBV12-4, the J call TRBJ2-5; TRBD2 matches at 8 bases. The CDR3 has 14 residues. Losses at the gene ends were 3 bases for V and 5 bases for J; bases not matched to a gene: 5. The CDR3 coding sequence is TGTGCCAGCAGTTTCAAAGCGGGAGTTGAGACCCAGTACTTC. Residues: CASSFKAGVETQYF.

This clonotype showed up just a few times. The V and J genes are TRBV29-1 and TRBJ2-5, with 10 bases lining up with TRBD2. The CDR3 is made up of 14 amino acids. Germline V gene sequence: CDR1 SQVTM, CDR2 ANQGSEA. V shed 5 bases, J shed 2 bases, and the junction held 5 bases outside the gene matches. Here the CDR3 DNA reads TGCAGCGTTCTCTTAGCGGGAGGACAAGAGACCCAGTACTTC. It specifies CSVLLAGGQETQYF.

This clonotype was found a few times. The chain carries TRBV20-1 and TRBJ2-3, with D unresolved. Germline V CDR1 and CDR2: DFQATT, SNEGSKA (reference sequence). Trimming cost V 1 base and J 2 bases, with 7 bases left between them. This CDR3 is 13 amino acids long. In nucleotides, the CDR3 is TGCAGTGCTAGAGGACCAACCACAGATACGCAGTATTTT. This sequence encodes CSARGPTTDTQYF.